This TCR beta chain appears in the sequencing data of a study of molecular identifiers for immune sequencing clone quantification. At the level of the study: The replicates split RNA from about 20,000 or 100,000 naive CD8 cells five ways and sequenced four. Study-wide results and caveats: Highly expanded clone sizes could be underestimated by identical TCR molecules that share a barcode. Over 97% of CMV-specific effector molecules, but under 1% of naive ones, were in clones above 20 copies. Among about a million naive cells, spiked Jurkat TCR RNA from a single cell was reportedly detectable.

The germline gives CDR1 SGHAT, CDR2 FQNNGV. Trimming stripped 0 bases from V and 9 bases from J, with 14 bases between. The CDR3 sequence is 14 residues long. The sample holds a few counts of this clonotype. The antigen remains undetermined. One entry per CDR3 protein results from TCRdb running MiXCR on the PCR reads. Of about 630,000 distinct CDR3 sequences listed, 25% were seen once; the top ten hold around 0.78%. The rearrangement uses TRBV11-2 and TRBJ2-5; D tentatively reads TRBD1 or TRBD2 (5 bases each). The clonotype comes from a human donor in good health. Some libraries in this study had Jurkat cell RNA spiked in. The specimen sequenced was naive CD8+ T cells from blood, with Jurkat cell RNA spiked in. Subset noted: FACS-sorted CD8+CD4-CCR7+CD45RA+ naive T cells. CDR3 loop: CASSLEGELGAQYF. CDR3 sequence (DNA): TGTGCCAGCAGCTTAGAAGGGGAACTAGGGGCCCAGTACTTC.